This T cell receptor beta chain comes out of a study of cytomegalovirus exposure and HLA in healthy donors. Here immunoSEQ multiplex PCR was the method, and the copy in TCRdb shows in-frame clones only, minus some. This sample has fewer than 100,000 clones, with approximately 90% found just once. Concerning this clone: No antigen is known for it.

General study findings and limits: The study flagged some 170 TCR beta chains as cytomegalovirus-associated. In the 95 to 150 validation repertoires, approximately 94% of cluster scores exceeded 0, per a later analysis.

The V gene lost 5 bases and the J gene lost 7 bases, with 15 bases spanning the gap. The CDR3 length is 13 residues. Germline assignment: CDR1 SGHAT and CDR2 FQNNGV. The donors were part of the validation cohort, which consisted of some 120 subjects and was separate from the first cohort of about 670 subjects. The source is a young man in good health and CMV-seronegative. Sequenced material: PBMCs. The rearrangement links TRBV11-2 to TRBJ2-7; tentatively, D is TRBD2 (5 bases). The CDR3 sequence: CASSPTRVGEQYF. CDR3 sequence (DNA): TGTGCCAGCAGCCCCACGAGGGTGGGAGAGCAGTACTTC.